A single sample gave rise to the 7 T cell receptor beta chains below, sequenced in a study of T cell responses to AZD1222 COVID-19 vaccine. TCRdb's table, derived via immunoSEQ multiplex PCR, lists solely in-frame clones and lacks some. Of about 140,000 clones listed, about 92% are singletons. This sample comprised peripheral blood, obtained 28 days after the second AZD1222 dose. The origin of the receptors is an adult who received the AZD1222 COVID-19 vaccine.

This chain connects TRBV4-2 to TRBJ2-3; D is undetermined. Germline lookup yields CDR1 LGHNA and CDR2 YNFKEQ. Deletions cut 1 base from V and 6 bases from J, with 11 bases between. The CDR3 covers 14 residues. CDR3 DNA sequence: TGTGCCAGCAGCCAAGGGGAAAATAAGGATACGCAGTATTTT. Protein: CASSQGENKDTQYF.

The gene calls are TRBV27 and TRBJ1-5; D not certain. The CDR3 length is 13 residues. The germline CDR1 and CDR2 sequences are MNHEY and SMNVEV (reference sequence). V gave up 6 bases and J gave up 5 bases, with 11 bases separating them. The chain's CDR3 is CASSLGPYQPQHF. The CDR3 nucleotides are TGTGCCAGCAGCCTAGGACCGTATCAGCCCCAGCATTTT.

The chain recombines TRBV3-1 (or the pseudogene TRBV3-2) with TRBJ2-3; 13 nucleotides align to TRBD2. The germline V gene has CDR1 LGHDT and CDR2 YNNKEL (reference sequence). The CDR3 has 18 amino acids. V trimming: 4 bases; J trimming: 5 bases; junction bases outside the gene matches: 12. CDR3: CASSPGLAGAVRGDTQYF. The CDR3 DNA follows: TGTGCCAGCAGCCCCGGACTAGCGGGAGCCGTTAGGGGAGATACGCAGTATTTT.

This chain connects TRBV28 to TRBJ1-3; no reliable D call. V was shortened by 8 bases and J by 0 bases, with 8 bases between the two germline ends. The germline V gene has CDR1 MDHEN and CDR2 SYDVKM. The CDR3 covers 13 residues. The CDR3 nucleotides are TGTGCCAGCTCTCACGGCTCTGGAAACACCATATATTTT. Its translation: CASSHGSGNTIYF.

The chain combines TRBV5-4 with TRBJ2-5; 7 bases match TRBD2. CDR3 length equals 14 residues. CDR1 SGHNT and CDR2 YYREEE come from the germline V gene (reference sequence). J gave up 2 bases and V 6 bases, and 7 bases lay outside the gene matches. The CDR3 spells CASKPGGGQETQYF. The CDR3 bases are TGTGCCAGCAAACCTGGGGGAGGGCAAGAGACCCAGTACTTC.

This chain uses TRBV5-1 with TRBJ2-2; 10 bases are a match to TRBD1. The V gene's germline CDR1 is SGHRS and CDR2 YFSETQ. This CDR3 has 14 residues. J lost 5 bases, V lost 4 bases, and 2 bases had no gene match. CDR3 DNA: TGCGCCAGCAGCCCGGGACAGGGGACCGGGGAGCTGTTTTTT. This sequence encodes CASSPGQGTGELFF.

This chain joins TRBV30 and TRBJ1-3; no clear D gene. V lost 0 bases to trimming and J lost 1 base, with 1 base between them. Germline values: CDR1 GTSNPN, CDR2 SVGIG (reference sequence). The CDR3 has 12 amino acids. In DNA, the CDR3 is TGTGCCTGGAGTGTGTCTGGAAACACCATATATTTT. Protein product: CAWSVSGNTIYF.